This T cell receptor beta chain is from a study of tumor and adjacent non-tumor tissue in lung cancer. Across the study: The patients, 10 to 11 men and 5 or 6 women, were roughly 30 to 76 with stage I to III disease. Approximately 4 million productive TCRbeta reads were obtained per sample on average. General study findings and limits: Compared with tumor, normal lung showed significantly lower TCR diversity. In normal lung, the top 100 clones were significantly more dominant than in tumor.

Three rounds of nested PCR, following a modified ARM-PCR protocol, produced the TCRbeta library. MiXCR, run by TCRdb on the multiplex PCR reads, gives a single entry per CDR3 protein. The table includes about 140,000 distinct CDR3 sequences, 66% detected once. V lost 5 bases and J 7 bases, leaving 18 bases between the germline ends. The CDR3 runs to 15 residues. Comment on this clonotype: The antigen is undetermined.

This sample's RNA came from whole unsorted tissue. Sequenced input: lung tumor tissue. The receptor was derived from a man between 60 and 70 years old with small cell lung cancer. The chain joins TRBV12-3 or TRBV12-4 to TRBJ2-1; the D gene is possibly TRBD1 (6 bases). The DNA for the CDR3 is TGTGCCAGCAGTCCATACAGGGCTCACCGGAATGAGCAGTTCTTC. It yields the protein CASSPYRAHRNEQFF.